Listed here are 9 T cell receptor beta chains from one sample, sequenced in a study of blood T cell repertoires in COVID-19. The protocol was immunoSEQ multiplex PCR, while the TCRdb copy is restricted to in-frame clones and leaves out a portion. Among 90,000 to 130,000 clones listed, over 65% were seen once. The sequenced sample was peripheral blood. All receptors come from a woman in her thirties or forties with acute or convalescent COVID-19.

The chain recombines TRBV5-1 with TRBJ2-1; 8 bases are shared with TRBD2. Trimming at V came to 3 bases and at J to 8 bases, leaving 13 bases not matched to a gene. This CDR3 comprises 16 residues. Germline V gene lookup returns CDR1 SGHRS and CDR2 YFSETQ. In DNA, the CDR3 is TGCGCCAGCAGCTCTTTCGCCGGGGGGGGGAGCGATGAGCAGTTCTTC. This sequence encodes CASSSFAGGGSDEQFF.

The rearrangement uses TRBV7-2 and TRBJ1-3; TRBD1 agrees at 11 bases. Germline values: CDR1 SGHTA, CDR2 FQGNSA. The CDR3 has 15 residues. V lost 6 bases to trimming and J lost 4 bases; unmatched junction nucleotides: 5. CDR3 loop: CASSLDRGPGNTIYF. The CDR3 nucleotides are TGTGCCAGCAGTTTGGACAGGGGGCCGGGAAACACCATATATTTT. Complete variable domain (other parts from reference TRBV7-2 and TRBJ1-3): GAGVSQSPSNKVTEKGKDVELRCDPISGHTALYWYRQSLGQGLEFLIYFQGNSAPDKSGLPSDRFSAERTGGSVSTLTIQRTQQEDSAVYLCASSLDRGPGNTIYFGEGSWLTVV.

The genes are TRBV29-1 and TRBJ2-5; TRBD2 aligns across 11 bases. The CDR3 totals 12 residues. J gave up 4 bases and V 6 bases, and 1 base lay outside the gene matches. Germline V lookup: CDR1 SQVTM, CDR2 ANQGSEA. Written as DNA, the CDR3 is TGCAGCGTAGGACTAGCGGGAGAGACCCAGTACTTC. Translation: CSVGLAGETQYF.

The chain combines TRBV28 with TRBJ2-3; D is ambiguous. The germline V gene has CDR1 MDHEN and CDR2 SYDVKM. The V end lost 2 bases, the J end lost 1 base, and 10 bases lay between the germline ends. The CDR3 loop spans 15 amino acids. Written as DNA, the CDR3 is TGTGCCAGCAGTTTAAGTAGTCCTGGCACAGATACGCAGTATTTT. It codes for CASSLSSPGTDTQYF. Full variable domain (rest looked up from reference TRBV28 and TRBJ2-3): DVKVTQSSRYLVKRTGEKVFLECVQDMDHENMFWYRQDPGLGLRLIYFSYDVKMKEKGDIPEGYSVSREKKERFSLILESASTNQTSMYLCASSLSSPGTDTQYFGPGTRLTVL.

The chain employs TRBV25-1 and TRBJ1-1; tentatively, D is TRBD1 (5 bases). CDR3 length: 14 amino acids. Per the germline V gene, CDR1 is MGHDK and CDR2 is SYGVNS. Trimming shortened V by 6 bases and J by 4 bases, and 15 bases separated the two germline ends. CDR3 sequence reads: CASRAGGGGTEAFF. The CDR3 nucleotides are TGTGCCAGCAGAGCGGGGGGTGGGGGCACTGAAGCTTTCTTT.

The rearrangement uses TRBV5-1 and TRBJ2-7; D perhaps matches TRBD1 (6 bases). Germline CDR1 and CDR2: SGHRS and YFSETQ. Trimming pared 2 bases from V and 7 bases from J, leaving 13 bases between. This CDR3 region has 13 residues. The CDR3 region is CASSFRDKREQYF. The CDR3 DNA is TGCGCCAGCAGCTTCCGGGACAAGCGGGAGCAGTACTTC.

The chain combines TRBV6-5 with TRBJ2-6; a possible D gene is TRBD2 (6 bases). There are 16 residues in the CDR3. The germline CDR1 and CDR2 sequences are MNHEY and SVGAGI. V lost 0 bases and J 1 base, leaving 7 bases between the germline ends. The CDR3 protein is CASSYSAGSGANVLTF. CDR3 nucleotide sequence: TGTGCCAGCAGTTACTCGGCGGGGTCTGGGGCCAACGTCCTGACTTTC.

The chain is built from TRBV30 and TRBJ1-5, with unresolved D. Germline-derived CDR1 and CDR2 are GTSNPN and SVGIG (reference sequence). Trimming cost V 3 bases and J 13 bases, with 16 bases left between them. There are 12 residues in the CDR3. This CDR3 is CAWSGVTRTQHF. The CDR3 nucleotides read TGTGCCTGGAGCGGCGTGACACGGACTCAGCATTTT.

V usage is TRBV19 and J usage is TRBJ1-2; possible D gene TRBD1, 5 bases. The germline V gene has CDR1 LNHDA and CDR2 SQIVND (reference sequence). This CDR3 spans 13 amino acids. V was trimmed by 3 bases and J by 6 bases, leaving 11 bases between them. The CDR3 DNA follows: TGTGCCAGTAGTATCCGGCAGGGTGATGGCTACACCTTC. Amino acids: CASSIRQGDGYTF.